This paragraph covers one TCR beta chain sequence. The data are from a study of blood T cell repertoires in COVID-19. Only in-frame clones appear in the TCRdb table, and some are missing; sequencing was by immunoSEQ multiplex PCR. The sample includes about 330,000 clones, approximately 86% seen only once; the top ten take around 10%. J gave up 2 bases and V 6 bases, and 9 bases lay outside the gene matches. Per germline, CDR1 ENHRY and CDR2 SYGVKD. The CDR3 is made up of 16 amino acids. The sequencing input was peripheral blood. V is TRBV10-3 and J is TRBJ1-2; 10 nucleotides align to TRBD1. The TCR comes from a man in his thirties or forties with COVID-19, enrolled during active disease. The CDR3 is CAISTTGGEWNYGYTF. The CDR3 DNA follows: TGTGCCATCAGCACGACAGGGGGCGAGTGGAACTATGGCTACACCTTC.